This T cell receptor beta chain was captured in a study of T-cell memory formation after mild COVID-19. Study-wide background: TCR clusters were largely donor specific.

Germline-derived CDR1 and CDR2 are DFQATT and SNEGSKA (reference sequence). The CDR3 is 16 residues long. J gave up 8 bases and V 3 bases, and 16 bases lay outside the gene matches. TCRdb itself ran the 5' RACE reads through MiXCR, one entry per CDR3 protein. This sample has around 250,000 distinct CDR3 sequences, with approximately 15% found just once. This clonotype was seen a handful of times. Its antigen is unidentified. Points from the study as a whole: Contracting CD8+ clones were enriched in EMRA, CD4+ mainly in CM and EM.

The chain is built from TRBV20-1 and TRBJ2-1; 7 bases are shared with TRBD1. The sequence came from an adult woman who had mild COVID-19 (a few samples of this study predate the infection). Cell type and time point are not known. Sequencing was carried out using PBMCs or a T cell subset sorted from them (not recorded which). The CDR3 sequence: CSASPVSAGGWDEQFF. Written as DNA, the CDR3 is TGCAGTGCTAGTCCTGTCAGCGCAGGGGGATGGGATGAGCAGTTCTTC.